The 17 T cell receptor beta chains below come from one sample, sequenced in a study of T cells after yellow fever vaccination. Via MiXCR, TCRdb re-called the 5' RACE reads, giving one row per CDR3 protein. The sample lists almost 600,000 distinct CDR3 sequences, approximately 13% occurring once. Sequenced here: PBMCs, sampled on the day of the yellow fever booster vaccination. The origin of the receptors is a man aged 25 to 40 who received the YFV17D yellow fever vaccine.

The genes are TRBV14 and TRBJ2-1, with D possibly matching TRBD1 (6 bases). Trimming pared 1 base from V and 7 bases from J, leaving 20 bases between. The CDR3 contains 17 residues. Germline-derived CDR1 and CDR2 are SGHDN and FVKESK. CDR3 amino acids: CASSQADRRLFGNEQFF. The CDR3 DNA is TGTGCCAGCAGCCAAGCTGACAGGCGGTTATTCGGGAATGAGCAGTTCTTC.

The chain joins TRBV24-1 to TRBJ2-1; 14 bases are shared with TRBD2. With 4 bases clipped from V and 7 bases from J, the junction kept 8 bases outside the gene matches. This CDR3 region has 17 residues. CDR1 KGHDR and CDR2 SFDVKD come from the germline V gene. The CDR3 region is CATSDPRTSGGTNEQFF. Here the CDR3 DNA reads TGTGCCACCAGTGACCCCCGGACTAGCGGGGGGACTAATGAGCAGTTCTTC.

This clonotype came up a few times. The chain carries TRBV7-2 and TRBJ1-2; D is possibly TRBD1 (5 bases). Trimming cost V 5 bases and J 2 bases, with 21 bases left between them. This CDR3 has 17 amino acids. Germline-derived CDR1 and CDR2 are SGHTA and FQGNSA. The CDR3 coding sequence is TGTGCCAGCAGCCCCCGAATAAAGGGCAGGGTCAACTATGGCTACACCTTC. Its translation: CASSPRIKGRVNYGYTF. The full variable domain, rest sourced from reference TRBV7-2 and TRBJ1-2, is GAGVSQSPSNKVTEKGKDVELRCDPISGHTALYWYRQSLGQGLEFLIYFQGNSAPDKSGLPSDRFSAERTGGSVSTLTIQRTQQEDSAVYLCASSPRIKGRVNYGYTFGSGTRLTVV.

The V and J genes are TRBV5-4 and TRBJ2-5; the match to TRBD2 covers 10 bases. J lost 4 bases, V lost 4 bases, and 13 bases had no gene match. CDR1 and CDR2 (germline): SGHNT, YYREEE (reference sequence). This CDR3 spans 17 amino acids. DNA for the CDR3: TGTGCCAGCAGCAGCGGACTAGCGGCAAATGGAGGAGAGACCCAGTACTTC. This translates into CASSSGLAANGGETQYF. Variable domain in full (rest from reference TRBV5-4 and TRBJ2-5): ETGVTQSPTHLIKTRGQQVTLRCSSQSGHNTVSWYQQALGQGPQFIFQYYREEENGRGNFPPRFSGLQFPNYSSELNVNALELDDSALYLCASSSGLAANGGETQYFGPGTRLLVL.

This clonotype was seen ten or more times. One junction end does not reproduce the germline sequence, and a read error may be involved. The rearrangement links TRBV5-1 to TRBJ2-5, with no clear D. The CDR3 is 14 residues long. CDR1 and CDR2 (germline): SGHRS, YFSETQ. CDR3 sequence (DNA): TGCGCCAGCAGCTCCCGGACGGCTCAAGGGACCCAGTACTTC. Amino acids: CASSSRTAQGTQYF.

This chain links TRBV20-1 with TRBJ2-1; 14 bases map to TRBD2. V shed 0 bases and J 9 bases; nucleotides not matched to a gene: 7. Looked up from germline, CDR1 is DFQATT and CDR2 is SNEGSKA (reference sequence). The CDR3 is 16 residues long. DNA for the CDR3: TGCAGTGCTAGAGATCTAGGGACTAGCGGGAGAACTGAGCAGTTCTTC. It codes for CSARDLGTSGRTEQFF.

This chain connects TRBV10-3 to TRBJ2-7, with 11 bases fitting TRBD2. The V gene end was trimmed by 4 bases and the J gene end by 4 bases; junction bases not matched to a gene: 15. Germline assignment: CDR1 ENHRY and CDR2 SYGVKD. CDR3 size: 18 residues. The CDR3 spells CAISGGLAGSPPRYEQYF. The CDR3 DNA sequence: TGTGCCATCAGTGGCGGACTAGCGGGTTCCCCGCCTAGGTACGAGCAGTACTTC.

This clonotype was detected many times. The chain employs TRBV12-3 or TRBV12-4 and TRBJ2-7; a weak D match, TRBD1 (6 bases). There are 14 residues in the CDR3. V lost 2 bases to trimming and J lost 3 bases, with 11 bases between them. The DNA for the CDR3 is TGTGCCAGCAGTTTATATGCAGGGGACTACGAGCAGTACTTC. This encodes CASSLYAGDYEQYF.

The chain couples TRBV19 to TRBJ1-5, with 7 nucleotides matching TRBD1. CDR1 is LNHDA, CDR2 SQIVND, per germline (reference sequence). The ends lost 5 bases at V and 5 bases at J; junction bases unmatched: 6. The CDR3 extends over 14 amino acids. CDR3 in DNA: TGTGCCAGTAGTCTGACAGGGTACGATCAGCCCCAGCATTTT. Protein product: CASSLTGYDQPQHF.

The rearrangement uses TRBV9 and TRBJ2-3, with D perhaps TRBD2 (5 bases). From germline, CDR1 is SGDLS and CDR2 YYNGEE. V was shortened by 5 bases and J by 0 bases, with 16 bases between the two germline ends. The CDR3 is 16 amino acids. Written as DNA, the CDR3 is TGTGCCAGCAGTTTCGGACTGTCCACTAGCACAGATACGCAGTATTTT. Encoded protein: CASSFGLSTSTDTQYF.

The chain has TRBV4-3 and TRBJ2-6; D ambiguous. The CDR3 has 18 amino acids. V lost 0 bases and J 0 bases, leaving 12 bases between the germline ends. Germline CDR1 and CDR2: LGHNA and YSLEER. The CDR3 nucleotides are TGCGCCAGCAGCCAAGAAAGGGAACGGGTCTCTGGGGCCAACGTCCTGACTTTC. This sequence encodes CASSQERERVSGANVLTF.

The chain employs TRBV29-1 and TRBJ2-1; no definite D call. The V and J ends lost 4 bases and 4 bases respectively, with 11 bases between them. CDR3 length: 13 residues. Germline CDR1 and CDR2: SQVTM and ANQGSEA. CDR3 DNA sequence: TGCAGCGTTGGAATGGCTCAGTACAATGAGCAGTTCTTC. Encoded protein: CSVGMAQYNEQFF.

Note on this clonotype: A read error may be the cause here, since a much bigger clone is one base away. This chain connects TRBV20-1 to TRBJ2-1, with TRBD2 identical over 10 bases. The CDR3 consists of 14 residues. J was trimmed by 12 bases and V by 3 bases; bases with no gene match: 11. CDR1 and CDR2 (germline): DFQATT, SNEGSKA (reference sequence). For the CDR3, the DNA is TGCAGTGCTAGTTCTAGCGGGAGTACGGGTGGGCAGTTCTTC. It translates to CSASSSGSTGGQFF.

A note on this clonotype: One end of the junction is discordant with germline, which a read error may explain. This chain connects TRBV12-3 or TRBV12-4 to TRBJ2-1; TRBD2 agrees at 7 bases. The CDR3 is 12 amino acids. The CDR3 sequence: CASSIAGNEQFF. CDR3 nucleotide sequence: TGTGCCAGCAGTATAGCGGGCAATGAGCAGTTCTTC.

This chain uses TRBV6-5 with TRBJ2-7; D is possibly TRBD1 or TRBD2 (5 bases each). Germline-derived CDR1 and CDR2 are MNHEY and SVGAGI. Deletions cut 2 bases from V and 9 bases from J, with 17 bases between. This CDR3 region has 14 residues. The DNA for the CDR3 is TGTGCCAGCAGTTACCGGGACCTAAACAAGGGGCAGTACTTC. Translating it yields CASSYRDLNKGQYF.

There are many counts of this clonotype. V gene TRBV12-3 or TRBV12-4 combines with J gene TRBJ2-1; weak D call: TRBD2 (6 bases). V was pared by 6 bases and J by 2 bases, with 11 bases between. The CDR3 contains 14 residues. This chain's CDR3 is CASRFGGPYNEQFF. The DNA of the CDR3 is TGTGCCAGCAGATTCGGGGGTCCCTACAATGAGCAGTTCTTC.

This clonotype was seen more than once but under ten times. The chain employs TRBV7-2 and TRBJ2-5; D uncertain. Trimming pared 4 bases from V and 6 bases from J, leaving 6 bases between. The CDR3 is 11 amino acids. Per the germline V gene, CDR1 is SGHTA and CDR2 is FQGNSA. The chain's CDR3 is CASSSQQTQYF. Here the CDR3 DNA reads TGTGCCAGCAGCTCCCAGCAGACCCAGTACTTC.